This entry describes one TCR beta chain. The V and J ends lost 4 bases and 5 bases, in that order; junction bases with no gene match: 6. The CDR3 spans 15 residues. From germline, CDR1 is SGHNT and CDR2 YYREEE (reference sequence). The sample is drawn from a study of blood T cell repertoires in COVID-19. Turning to the study itself: Acute and convalescent COVID-19 specimens originated in the United States, Italy and Spain.

Clones were read by immunoSEQ multiplex PCR, and TCRdb kept only the in-frame ones, dropping some. There are 150,000 to 160,000 clones in the sample; roughly 83% occur only once, and around 10% lies in the top ten. The chain is built from TRBV5-4 and TRBJ2-1; the match to TRBD1 covers 10 bases. Sequencing was performed on peripheral blood. The origin of this receptor is a woman aged 55-69 years with COVID-19, enrolled during active disease. CDR3 sequence reads: CASSQGQGINNEQFF. The CDR3 DNA is TGTGCCAGCAGCCAGGGACAGGGGATAAACAATGAGCAGTTCTTC.